These T cell receptor beta chains were read from a single sample in a study of T-cell memory formation after mild COVID-19. From the 5' RACE reads, TCRdb called clonotypes with MiXCR, one entry per CDR3 protein. The table records about 130,000 distinct CDR3 sequences, more than 15% of them present only once. Sequences were obtained from PBMCs or a T cell subset sorted from them (not recorded which). Receptor source: a man aged 18 to 29 who had mild COVID-19 (a few samples of this study predate the infection). Cell type and time point are not known. CDR3s include the opening cysteine and the closing phenylalanine or tryptophan. A D gene is named only where the DNA matches it firmly. The size of a clone is reported for some rows only, either as once, few or many, or as a class for expanded clones.

D gene,V gene,J gene,clone size,CDR3 DNA,CDR3 protein
-,TRBV7-3,TRBJ2-2,-,TGTGCCAGCAGCACCGGGAGTTCGAACACCGGGGAGCTGTTTTTT,CASSTGSSNTGELFF
-,TRBV6-2/TRBV6-3,TRBJ2-2,many,TGTGCCAGCCGGTACCATGAGAACACCGGGGAGCTGTTTTTT,CASRYHENTGELFF
-,TRBV21-1,TRBJ2-1,-,TGTGCCAGCTTTACCAGGCCAAGCTCCTACAATGAGCAGTTCTTC,CASFTRPSSYNEQFF
-,TRBV7-2,TRBJ2-3,few,TGTGCCAGCAGCCCAAGACTAGGGGTCACAGATACGCAGTATTTT,CASSPRLGVTDTQYF
TRBD1,TRBV7-9,TRBJ2-5,few,TGTGCCAGCAGCTCCCGGGACAGGGGCCTTCAGTACTTC,CASSSRDRGLQYF
-,TRBV7-2,TRBJ2-3,few,TGTGCCAGCAGCCAGACGGGGACCACAGATACGCAGTATTTT,CASSQTGTTDTQYF
-,TRBV5-1,TRBJ1-2,once,TGCGCCAGCAGCCGGGGAGACCGCGACAGAGCCGGTGGCTACACCTTC,CASSRGDRDRAGGYTF
TRBD2,TRBV5-1,TRBJ2-5,many,TGCGCCAGCAGTCCCGGGTCGGGACTAGCGGCTCAAGAGACCCAGTACTTC,CASSPGSGLAAQETQYF
TRBD1,TRBV12-3/TRBV12-4,TRBJ2-3,-,TGTGCCAGCACCGGAACAGGGGGTACAGATACGCAGTATTTT,CASTGTGGTDTQYF
TRBD2,TRBV5-1,TRBJ2-1,few,TGCGCCAGCAGCGAGTTAGCGGGGGGGCTTGATTTCAATGAGCAGTTCTTC,CASSELAGGLDFNEQFF
TRBD2,TRBV5-1,TRBJ2-1,few,TGCGCCAGCTACACTAGCGGTTCTTACAATGAGCAGTTCTTC,CASYTSGSYNEQFF
-,TRBV29-1,TRBJ2-3,few,TGCAGCGTTGTACAGACCAACACAGATACGCAGTATTTT,CSVVQTNTDTQYF
TRBD1,TRBV4-1,TRBJ2-5,many,TGCGCCAGCAGCCAAGAACGATTTAGGACAGGGGAAGAGACCCAGTACTTC,CASSQERFRTGEETQYF
-,TRBV12-3/TRBV12-4,TRBJ1-1,few,TGTGCCAGCAGTTCCGGGGGGAGCATGAACACTGAAGCTTTCTTT,CASSSGGSMNTEAFF
-,TRBV5-5,TRBJ1-5,-,TGTGCCAGCAGCTCCCTAGTGGGGGGGCCCCAGCATTTT,CASSSLVGGPQHF
-,TRBV7-8,TRBJ2-3,many,TGTGCCAGCAGCTTCCCCGGGACGCCGAGGACTGTTAGCACAGATACGCAGTATTTT,CASSFPGTPRTVSTDTQYF
TRBD2,TRBV12-3/TRBV12-4,TRBJ2-6,few,TGTGCCAGCAGTTTAGGTACGGGACTAGCGGGGGCTGGGGCCAACGTCCTGACTTTC,CASSLGTGLAGAGANVLTF
-,TRBV5-1,TRBJ2-2,many,TGCGCCAGCAGCTTGGAATCTGGTAGGGGCTGGAACACCGGGGAGCTGTTTTTT,CASSLESGRGWNTGELFF
-,TRBV24-1,TRBJ1-5,few,TGTGCCACCAGTGATATGAATCAGCCCCAGCATTTT,CATSDMNQPQHF
-,TRBV5-1,TRBJ1-2,few,TGCGCCAGCAGCTCGACAGAGAACTATGGCTACACCTTC,CASSSTENYGYTF
-,TRBV5-1,TRBJ2-1,many,TGCGCCAGCAGCCAGGGGGGCGGCTCCTACAATGAGCAGTTCTTC,CASSQGGGSYNEQFF
-,TRBV21-1,TRBJ1-1,few,TGTGCCAGCAGCAAAGGGGGAAGGGGGTGGGGCACTGAAGCTTTCTTT,CASSKGGRGWGTEAFF
TRBD1,TRBV2,TRBJ2-3,few,TGTGCCAGCAGTGGACCCGGGACAGGTAATGCAGATACGCAGTATTTT,CASSGPGTGNADTQYF
-,TRBV5-6,TRBJ2-2,-,TGTGCCAGCAGCTTGGATCGTTGGGACAGCGGGACGAACACCGGGGAGCTGTTTTTT,CASSLDRWDSGTNTGELFF
-,TRBV5-1,TRBJ2-5,many,TGCGCCAGCAGCTTTCAAGACATCCGGCAAGAGACCCAGTACTTC,CASSFQDIRQETQYF
-,TRBV10-3,TRBJ1-1,-,TGTGCCGCCTGCCAGGATGTGAACACTGAAGCTTTCTTT,CAACQDVNTEAFF
-,TRBV7-9,TRBJ2-7,many,TGTGCCAGCAGCTTTATTAAACCCGCCGGGCGGTCCTACGAGCAGTACTTC,CASSFIKPAGRSYEQYF
-,TRBV19,TRBJ2-3,few,TGTGCCAGTAGTATGGGAGGATATTACACAGATACGCAGTATTTT,CASSMGGYYTDTQYF
-,TRBV12-3/TRBV12-4,TRBJ1-2,many,TGTGCCAGCAGTTTGCAAGGGGCCCTGGGCTACACCTTC,CASSLQGALGYTF
TRBD1,TRBV18,TRBJ2-5,-,TGTGCCAGCGGCGAGATGACAGGGGTTGAGGAGACCCAGTACTTC,CASGEMTGVEETQYF
-,TRBV5-1,TRBJ1-2,-,TGCGCCAGCAGCTCGTTTAATGGGGAAAGTGGCTACACCTTC,CASSSFNGESGYTF
-,TRBV20-1,TRBJ2-3,few,TGCAGTGCTACGCCCCGGCGGGTTCCCACAGATACGCAGTATTTT,CSATPRRVPTDTQYF
TRBD2,TRBV9,TRBJ2-3,-,TGTGCCAGCAGCGTGGCGCTAGCGGGGGGAGAGTCGCAGTATTTT,CASSVALAGGESQYF
-,TRBV7-9,TRBJ2-4,many,TGTGCCAGCAGCTTGGGGCCGAGGAACATTCAGTACTTC,CASSLGPRNIQYF
-,TRBV5-1,TRBJ2-7,-,TGCGCCAGCAGCTTGGTGGCCAGCCCCTCCTACGAGCAGTACTTC,CASSLVASPSYEQYF
-,TRBV11-2,TRBJ2-7,few,TGTGCCAGCAGCTCCGGGGGCTCCTACGAGCAGTACTTC,CASSSGGSYEQYF
-,TRBV4-2,TRBJ1-5,-,TGTGCCAGCAGCCAAGATTGGACAGAGGGCAATCAGCCCCAGCATTTT,CASSQDWTEGNQPQHF
-,TRBV5-1,TRBJ2-5,few,TGCGCCACCGGTTTCGGAGGACTTGGAAGGCAAGAGACCCAGTACTTC,CATGFGGLGRQETQYF
-,TRBV24-1,TRBJ1-5,-,TGTGCCACCAGTGATTCAGGGTGGGATCAGCCCCAGCATTTT,CATSDSGWDQPQHF
TRBD1,TRBV5-5,TRBJ1-6,few,TGTGCCAGCAGCTTCGGACAGGGTGTCGGAAAATCACCCCTCCACTTT,CASSFGQGVGKSPLHF
-,TRBV5-1,TRBJ1-1,few,TGCGCCAGCAATGAATTTTCAAACACTGAAGCTTTCTTT,CASNEFSNTEAFF
-,TRBV10-3,TRBJ2-7,-,TGTGCCATCGGCGGCTACGAGCAGTACTTC,CAIGGYEQYF
TRBD2,TRBV29-1,TRBJ2-3,-,TGCAGCGCCAGAACTAGCGGGGGGCCGCAGTATTTT,CSARTSGGPQYF
-,TRBV20-1,TRBJ2-2,-,TGCAGTGCTGTTGGTACCTTGAACACCGGGGAGCTGTTTTTT,CSAVGTLNTGELFF
-,TRBV7-9,TRBJ2-1,few,TGTGCCAGCAGCCGACGGGGCACAGACAATGAGCAGTTCTTC,CASSRRGTDNEQFF